This T cell receptor (beta chain) originates from a study of T cells in Graves' hyperthyroidism and ophthalmopathy. This clonotype was observed once. TCR beta CDR3 sequences were amplified from RNA transcripts. Initially, a first-round RT-PCR of the TCR CDR3 employed the HTBI primer set. TCRdb re-derived calls from the multiplex PCR reads in MiXCR, one entry per CDR3 protein. The data hold about 600,000 distinct CDR3 sequences, with about 15% observed a single time. Trimming shortened V by 0 bases and J by 0 bases, and 15 bases separated the two germline ends. The V gene's germline CDR1 is SGHDN and CDR2 FVKESK. The CDR3 is 17 amino acids.

This receptor was identified in a woman in her fifties or sixties with Graves' ophthalmopathy. Sequenced sample: blood. This sequence joins TRBV14 and TRBJ2-7, with a tentative D call TRBD1 (5 bases). CDR3 sequence (DNA): TGTGCCAGCAGCCAAGATTCCGGCAGGGTGGCCTCCTACGAGCAGTACTTC. Translated, it gives CASSQDSGRVASYEQYF.